This T cell receptor beta chain is drawn from a study of beta chain features in type 1 diabetes. The wider study: About 110,000,000 sorted cells were examined across all samples. Whole-study findings and limits: Among all four CD4+ subsets, Type 1 diabetes patients had TCRB CDR3s that were moderately but significantly shorter.

cDNA synthesis used the whole RNA isolate, giving expressed TCRB sequences. Mean read depth for naive, central memory and regulatory T cell samples was around 3.8 million reads. Data came from immunoSEQ multiplex PCR; TCRdb stores just in-frame clones and leaves some out. Of 640,000 or so clones listed, roughly 13% are singletons. The CDR3 loop spans 13 amino acids. Trimming removed 5 bases at V and 2 bases at J, with 11 bases between. Germline V gene sequence: CDR1 SGHNT, CDR2 YYREEE (reference sequence). On this clone: Its antigen remains unknown.

The clonotype was recovered from a man in his late teens or twenties with type 1 diabetes. The V gene is TRBV5-4, the J gene TRBJ2-7; possibly TRBD1 for D (6 bases). What was sequenced was naive CD4+ T cells from blood. The CDR3 DNA follows: TGTGCCAGCAGTTTCAACAGGGCCTACGAGCAGTACTTC. It specifies CASSFNRAYEQYF.